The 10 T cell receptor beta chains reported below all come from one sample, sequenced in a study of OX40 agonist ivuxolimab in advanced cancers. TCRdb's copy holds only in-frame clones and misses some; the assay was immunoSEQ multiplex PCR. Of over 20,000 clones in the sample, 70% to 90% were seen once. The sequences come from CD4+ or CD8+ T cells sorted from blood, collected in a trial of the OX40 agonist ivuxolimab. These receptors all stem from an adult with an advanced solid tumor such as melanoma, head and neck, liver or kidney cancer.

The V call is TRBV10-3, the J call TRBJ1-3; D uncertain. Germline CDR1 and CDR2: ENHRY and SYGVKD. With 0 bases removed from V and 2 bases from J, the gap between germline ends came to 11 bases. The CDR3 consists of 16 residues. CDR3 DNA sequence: TGTGCCATCAGTGAGTCGTCGGTGCCCGCTGGAAACACCATATATTTT. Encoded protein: CAISESSVPAGNTIYF.

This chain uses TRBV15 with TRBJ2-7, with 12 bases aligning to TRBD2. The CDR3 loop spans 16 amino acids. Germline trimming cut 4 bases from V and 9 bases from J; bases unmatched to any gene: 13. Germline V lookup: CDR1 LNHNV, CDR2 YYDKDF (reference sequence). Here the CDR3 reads CATSIRTSGTLGGQYF. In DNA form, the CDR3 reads TGTGCCACCAGCATCAGGACTAGCGGGACGTTGGGTGGGCAGTACTTC.

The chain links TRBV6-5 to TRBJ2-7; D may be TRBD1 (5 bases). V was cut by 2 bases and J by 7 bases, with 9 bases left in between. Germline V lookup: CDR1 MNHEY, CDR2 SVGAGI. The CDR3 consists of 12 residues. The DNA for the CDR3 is TGTGCCAGCAGTTACGACAGTAAGGAGCAGTACTTC. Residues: CASSYDSKEQYF.

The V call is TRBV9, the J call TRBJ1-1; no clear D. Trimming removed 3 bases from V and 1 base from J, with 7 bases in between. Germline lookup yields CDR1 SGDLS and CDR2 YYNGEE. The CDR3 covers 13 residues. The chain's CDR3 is CASSGTPNTEAFF. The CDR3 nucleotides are TGTGCCAGCAGCGGGACGCCGAACACTGAAGCTTTCTTT.

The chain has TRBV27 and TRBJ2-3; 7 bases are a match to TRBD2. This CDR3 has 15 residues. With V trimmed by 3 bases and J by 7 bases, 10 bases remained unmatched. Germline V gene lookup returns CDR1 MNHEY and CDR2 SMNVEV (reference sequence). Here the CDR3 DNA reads TGTGCCAGCAGTTTGTACCTTTCTAGCGGCTATACGCAGTATTTT. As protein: CASSLYLSSGYTQYF.

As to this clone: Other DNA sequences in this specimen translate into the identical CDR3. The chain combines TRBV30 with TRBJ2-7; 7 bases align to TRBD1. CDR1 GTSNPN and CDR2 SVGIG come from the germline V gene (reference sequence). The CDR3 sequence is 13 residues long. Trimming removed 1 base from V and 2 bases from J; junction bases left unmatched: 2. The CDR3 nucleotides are TGTGCCTGGAGTGGACAGGGCCCCTACGAGCAGTACTTC. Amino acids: CAWSGQGPYEQYF.

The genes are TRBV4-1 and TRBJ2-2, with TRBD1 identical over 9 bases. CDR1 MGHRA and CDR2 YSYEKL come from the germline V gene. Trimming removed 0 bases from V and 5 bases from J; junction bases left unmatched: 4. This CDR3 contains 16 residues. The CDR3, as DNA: TGCGCCAGCAGCCAAGAAGGGACAGGGTTAACCGGGGAGCTGTTTTTT. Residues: CASSQEGTGLTGELFF.

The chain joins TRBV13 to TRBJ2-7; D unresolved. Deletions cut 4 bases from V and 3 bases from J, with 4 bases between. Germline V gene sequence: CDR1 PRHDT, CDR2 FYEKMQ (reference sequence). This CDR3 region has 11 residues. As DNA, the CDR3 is TGTGCCAGCAGCTCCCTCTACGAGCAGTACTTC. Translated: CASSSLYEQYF.

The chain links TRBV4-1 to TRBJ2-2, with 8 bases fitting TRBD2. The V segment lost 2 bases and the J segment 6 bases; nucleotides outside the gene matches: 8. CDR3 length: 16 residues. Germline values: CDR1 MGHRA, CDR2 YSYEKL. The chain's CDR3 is CASSQTWTSLAGELFF. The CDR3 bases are TGCGCCAGCAGCCAAACGTGGACTAGCTTGGCCGGGGAGCTGTTTTTT.

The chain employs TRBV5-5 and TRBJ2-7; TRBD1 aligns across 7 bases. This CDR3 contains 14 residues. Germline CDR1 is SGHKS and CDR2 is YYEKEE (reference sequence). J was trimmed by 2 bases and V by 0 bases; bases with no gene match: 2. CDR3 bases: TGTGCCAGCAGCTTGGAGACAGGGACCTACGAGCAGTACTTC. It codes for CASSLETGTYEQYF.